This TCR beta chain was sequenced for a study of T-cell memory formation after mild COVID-19. One entry per CDR3 protein results from TCRdb running MiXCR on the 5' RACE reads. The sample has a few hundred thousand distinct CDR3 sequences, 20% to 25% seen once. Trimming cost V 3 bases and J 2 bases, with 7 bases left between them. The CDR3 spans 12 residues. Germline CDR1 GTSNPN, CDR2 SVGIG (reference sequence). The chain combines TRBV30 with TRBJ2-5, with D hard to call. The sample consisted of PBMCs or a T cell subset sorted from them (not recorded which). The TCR originated in a man between 18 and 35 years old who had mild COVID-19 (a few samples of this study predate the infection). Cell type and time point are not known. The CDR3 is CAWRRRQETQYF. CDR3 bases: TGTGCCTGGAGAAGGAGACAAGAGACCCAGTACTTC. The full variable domain, completed using reference TRBV30 and TRBJ2-5, is SQTIHQWPATLVQPVGSPLSLECTVEGTSNPNLYWYRQAAGRGLQLLFYSVGIGQISSEVPQNLSASRPQDRQFILSSKKLLLSDSGFYLCAWRRRQETQYFGPGTRLLVL.